One and the same sample provided the 25 T cell receptor beta chains below, sequenced in a study of T cells in Graves' hyperthyroidism and ophthalmopathy. Amplification of TCR beta CDR3 regions used RNA as the template. Using the HTBI primer set, a first-round RT-PCR was run on the TCR CDR3. A single record per CDR3 protein comes from TCRdb applying MiXCR to the multiplex PCR reads. This table holds fewer than 650,000 distinct CDR3 sequences, about 45% found once. Sequenced: peripheral blood or thyroid tissue (not recorded which). These receptor sequences come from an adult woman with Graves' disease, either hyperthyroidism or ophthalmopathy (not recorded which).

The rearrangement uses TRBV7-2 and TRBJ1-2, with unresolved D. This CDR3 has 14 amino acids. The germline V and J ends were trimmed by 1 base and 8 bases, with 14 bases remaining between them. CDR1 and CDR2 (germline): SGHTA, FQGNSA. CDR3 sequence (DNA): TGTGCCAGCAGCTTAGATCGGGAATCTGGCGGCTACACCTTC. It specifies CASSLDRESGGYTF. Full variable domain (missing parts from reference TRBV7-2 and TRBJ1-2): GAGVSQSPSNKVTEKGKDVELRCDPISGHTALYWYRQSLGQGLEFLIYFQGNSAPDKSGLPSDRFSAERTGGSVSTLTIQRTQQEDSAVYLCASSLDRESGGYTFGSGTRLTVV.

This rearrangement joins TRBV15 to TRBJ2-2; no clear D. Germline loops: CDR1 LNHNV, CDR2 YYDKDF (reference sequence). V was cut by 9 bases and J by 2 bases, with 10 bases left in between. This CDR3 comprises 13 residues. The CDR3 reads CATYRPNTGELFF. CDR3 in DNA: TGTGCCACGTACAGACCAAACACCGGGGAGCTGTTTTTT.

A few counts support this clonotype. The chain recombines TRBV7-9 with TRBJ2-5, with TRBD1 identical over 8 bases. The CDR3 loop spans 16 amino acids. Germline V CDR1 and CDR2: SEHNR, FQNEAQ (reference sequence). The V gene end was trimmed by 5 bases and the J gene end by 2 bases; junction bases not matched to a gene: 10. The CDR3 reads CASSHRDRQKQETQYF. The CDR3 DNA is TGTGCCAGCAGCCACCGGGACAGGCAGAAACAAGAGACCCAGTACTTC.

The chain recombines TRBV18 with TRBJ1-5; 9 bases line up with TRBD1. The CDR3 is 16 residues long. The ends lost 0 bases at V and 4 bases at J; junction bases unmatched: 4. Germline lookup yields CDR1 KGHSH and CDR2 LQKENI. The CDR3 here is CASSPPGQGDNQPQHF. The CDR3 DNA reads as TGTGCCAGCTCACCACCGGGACAGGGAGATAATCAGCCCCAGCATTTT.

This chain links TRBV29-1 with TRBJ1-2, with a weak D call TRBD1 (6 bases). Germline CDR1 and CDR2: SQVTM and ANQGSEA. Trimming took off 2 bases at V and 4 bases at J, with 17 bases between the two ends. CDR3 length: 15 residues. This chain's CDR3 is CSVELGGGQSYGYTF. CDR3 in DNA: TGCAGCGTTGAATTAGGAGGGGGGCAGAGCTATGGCTACACCTTC.

V usage is TRBV20-1 and J usage is TRBJ2-5; TRBD1 might be the D (6 bases). The CDR3 totals 14 residues. Germline V gene data show CDR1 as DFQATT and CDR2 as SNEGSKA (reference sequence). The germline V and J ends were trimmed by 1 base and 5 bases, with 14 bases remaining between them. The CDR3 nucleotides read TGCAGTGCTAGAGGCCAGGGGCCAAGGGAGACCCAGTACTTC. It is translated as CSARGQGPRETQYF.

The CDR3 region is CASSESTSGSTDTQYF. The CDR3 coding sequence is TGCGCCAGCAGTGAGAGTACTAGCGGGAGTACAGATACGCAGTATTTT. The V call is TRBV10-1, the J call TRBJ2-3; TRBD2 matches 11 bases. After removal of 2 bases from V and 3 bases from J, the junction contained 4 bases not matched to a gene. The CDR3 runs to 16 residues. CDR1 and CDR2 (germline): WNHNN, SYGVQD (reference sequence).

The chain joins TRBV29-1 to TRBJ1-1; D is perhaps TRBD1 (5 bases). Germline V gene sequence: CDR1 SQVTM, CDR2 ANQGSEA. This CDR3 is 12 amino acids long. Trimming cost V 6 bases and J 5 bases, with 13 bases left between them. The DNA for the CDR3 is TGCAGCGTCGGGGACGGGGGAACTGAAGCTTTCTTT. It encodes CSVGDGGTEAFF. Variable domain in full (rest from reference TRBV29-1 and TRBJ1-1): SAVISQKPSRDICQRGTSLTIQCQVDSQVTMMFWYRQQPGQSLTLIATANQGSEATYESGFVIDKFPISRPNLTFSTLTVSNMSPEDSSIYLCSVGDGGTEAFFGQGTRLTVV.

This clonotype showed up many times. This chain uses TRBV12-3 or TRBV12-4 with TRBJ1-1, with D maybe TRBD1 (6 bases). The CDR3 consists of 14 residues. The V end lost 6 bases, the J end lost 3 bases, and 14 bases lay between the germline ends. The CDR3 DNA sequence: TGTGCCAGCAGCGGTTCCAGGGGTGACACTGAAGCTTTCTTT. It yields the protein CASSGSRGDTEAFF.

This clonotype occurred many times. The chain carries TRBV5-4 and TRBJ1-2; D perhaps matches TRBD1 (5 bases). V lost 0 bases, J lost 2 bases, and 8 bases lay in between. Germline CDR1 and CDR2: SGHNT and YYREEE (reference sequence). This CDR3 region has 14 residues. The CDR3 spells CASSLAGPNYGYTF. As DNA, the CDR3 is TGTGCCAGCAGCTTGGCAGGGCCCAACTATGGCTACACCTTC.

This chain links TRBV2 with TRBJ1-6; no reliable D call. Per the germline V gene, CDR1 is SNHLY and CDR2 is FYNNEI. Trimming cost V 8 bases and J 9 bases, with 8 bases left between them. The CDR3 runs 11 residues. The CDR3 DNA follows: TGTGCCAGCTCCCCCGGTTCACCCCTCCACTTT. Translated: CASSPGSPLHF.

This clonotype was seen just once. The chain carries TRBV10-3 and TRBJ2-7; TRBD1 matches 7 bases. Germline values: CDR1 ENHRY, CDR2 SYGVKD. After removal of 10 bases from V and 4 bases from J, the junction contained 13 bases not matched to a gene. This CDR3 spans 14 amino acids. CDR3 sequence: CASSSGTDMYEQYF. The CDR3 bases are TGTGCCAGCTCGTCCGGGACAGACATGTACGAGCAGTACTTC.

This clonotype has more than one count but fewer than ten. The chain recombines TRBV5-1 with TRBJ1-2, with a possible D match to TRBD1 (5 bases). V was trimmed by 6 bases and J by 3 bases, leaving 12 bases between them. Germline CDR1 reads SGHRS; CDR2 reads YFSETQ. This CDR3 spans 13 amino acids. CDR3 protein: CASKVGEDYGYTF. In nucleotides, the CDR3 is TGCGCCAGCAAGGTGGGGGAAGACTATGGCTACACCTTC.

Only one count was recorded for this clonotype. The chain links TRBV28 to TRBJ2-6; D possibly matches TRBD1 or TRBD2 (5 bases each). Trimming pared 4 bases from V and 1 base from J, leaving 14 bases between. The length of the CDR3 is 17 residues. CDR1 is MDHEN, CDR2 SYDVKM, per germline. This CDR3 reads CASSYPAEGSGANVLTF. The CDR3 nucleotides are TGTGCCAGCAGTTACCCAGCTGAGGGGTCTGGGGCCAACGTCCTGACTTTC.

This chain connects TRBV9 to TRBJ2-7, with D possibly being TRBD2 (6 bases). V lost 0 bases, J lost 6 bases, and 13 bases lay in between. The CDR3 is made up of 14 amino acids. Germline loops: CDR1 SGDLS, CDR2 YYNGEE. This CDR3 reads CASSVDGGSPEQYF. In nucleotides, the CDR3 is TGTGCCAGCAGCGTAGACGGGGGATCCCCCGAGCAGTACTTC.

This clonotype was seen repeatedly, ten times or more. J is TRBJ2-5 and V is TRBV5-5, with D uncertain. The CDR3 covers 14 residues. Trimming left V 1 base short and J 3 bases short, with 10 bases between. Looked up from germline, CDR1 is SGHKS and CDR2 is YYEKEE (reference sequence). The CDR3 spells CASSLSQLKETQYF. Here the CDR3 DNA reads TGTGCCAGCAGCTTGTCGCAGCTGAAAGAGACCCAGTACTTC.

This clonotype has a count of ten or more. The rearrangement links TRBV10-3 to TRBJ1-1; 9 bases agree with TRBD1. Per germline, CDR1 ENHRY and CDR2 SYGVKD. Trimming at V came to 10 bases and at J to 10 bases, leaving 13 bases not matched to a gene. This CDR3 contains 13 residues. CDR3 DNA: TGTGCCACCTTGGGACAGGGAAGGTCTGCAGCTTTCTTT. This codes for CATLGQGRSAAFF.

In its sample, this clonotype was seen once. This sequence joins TRBV24-1 and TRBJ2-5, with TRBD1 matching over 8 bases. V lost 4 bases, J lost 2 bases, and 8 bases stayed unmatched. This CDR3 region has 16 residues. Germline assignment: CDR1 KGHDR and CDR2 SFDVKD. The CDR3 is CATSERTDRVQETQYF. The CDR3 DNA is TGTGCCACCAGTGAGCGCACGGACAGGGTACAAGAGACCCAGTACTTC.

In its sample, this clonotype was seen many times. The V call is TRBV15, the J call TRBJ1-4; D call uncertain. This CDR3 is 14 amino acids long. Looked up from germline, CDR1 is LNHNV and CDR2 is YYDKDF (reference sequence). V was cut by 3 bases and J by 7 bases, with 12 bases left in between. CDR3 protein: CATSSEVMGEKLFF. The CDR3 DNA sequence: TGTGCCACCAGCAGCGAAGTGATGGGTGAAAAACTGTTTTTT.

This clonotype has just a few counts. The V call is TRBV11-2, the J call TRBJ2-7, with TRBD2 identical over 8 bases. Trimming removed 5 bases from V and 2 bases from J; junction bases left unmatched: 11. In germline, CDR1 is SGHAT, CDR2 FQNNGV. The length of the CDR3 is 16 residues. The CDR3 coding sequence is TGTGCCAGCAGCCCTGTTCTAGGACTAGCACCCTACGAGCAGTACTTC. Translating it yields CASSPVLGLAPYEQYF.

This clonotype showed up just a few times. The junction differs from germline at one of its ends, possibly a read error. This chain uses TRBV20-1 with TRBJ2-5, with 10 bases fitting TRBD2. Germline V gene lookup returns CDR1 DFQATT and CDR2 SNEGSKA (reference sequence). The CDR3 loop spans 13 amino acids. In DNA form, the CDR3 reads TGCAGTGCTAGTAAAGCCGCTAGCGGGAGAAGTGACTTC. Residues: CSASKAASGRSDF.

With regard to this clonotype: A much larger clone sits a single nucleotide away, making a read error possible. The chain recombines TRBV20-1 with TRBJ2-7; the D gene is possibly TRBD1 (10 bases). The CDR3 is 14 residues long. Germline CDR1 and CDR2: DFQATT and SNEGSKA (reference sequence). In DNA, the CDR3 is TGCAGAGCTAGCGGGACAGGGGCGGGGTACGAGCAGTACTTC. Translated: CRASGTGAGYEQYF.

This clonotype was observed a few times. This sequence joins TRBV2 and TRBJ1-5; unclear D gene. Germline V gene sequence: CDR1 SNHLY, CDR2 FYNNEI. This CDR3 is 14 amino acids long. V lost 5 bases to trimming and J lost 5 bases, with 13 bases between them. DNA of the CDR3: TGTGCCAGCAGTAGGACCTCCTCCTATCAGCCCCAGCATTTT. Protein sequence: CASSRTSSYQPQHF.

V and J are TRBV7-9 and TRBJ2-7; 10 nucleotides line up with TRBD2. The tail of the sequence fits TRBJ2-5 better, so the J call may be wrong. The CDR3 is made up of 17 amino acids. Per the germline V gene, CDR1 is SEHNR and CDR2 is FQNEAQ (reference sequence). CDR3 protein: CASRAGVGLAVQETQYF. The CDR3 DNA sequence: TGTGCCAGCAGGGCCGGTGTTGGACTAGCGGTACAAGAGACCCAGTACTTC.

This clonotype has a count of ten or more. The chain combines TRBV7-6 with TRBJ2-7; TRBD1 agrees at 8 bases. Germline CDR1 SGHVS, CDR2 FNYEAQ. With 0 bases clipped from V and 1 base from J, the junction kept 5 bases outside the gene matches. The CDR3 loop spans 16 amino acids. CDR3 bases: TGTGCCAGCAGCTTAGCGGGAGGACAGGGTTCCTACGAGCAGTACTTC. It codes for CASSLAGGQGSYEQYF.